The present T cell receptor beta chain was sequenced within a study of T-cell reconstitution after alpha-beta-depleted transplantation in children. In the case of this clonotype: Its antigen remains unidentified.

The study's findings and limits: Elevated TCRbeta diversity at day 60 was traced, in some patients, to surviving recipient T cells and thymic progenitors. Reportedly, roughly two months post-transplant, alpha-beta T cells arose from several hundred expanded graft clones.

The length of the CDR3 is 13 residues. J lost 7 bases, V lost 1 base, and 0 bases had no gene match. The germline CDR1 and CDR2 sequences are MNHEY and SMNVEV (reference sequence). Construction of the TCRbeta library involved unique molecular identifiers. TCRdb ran MiXCR on the PCR reads and lists one entry per CDR3 protein. The sample has some 350,000 distinct CDR3 sequences, roughly 16% seen once; the top ten hold around 41%. The sample here was PBMCs, mostly from graft donor cells, taken 360 days after TCRalphabeta/CD19-depleted stem cell transplant. The genes are TRBV27 and TRBJ2-2, with TRBD2 matching over 7 bases. The receptor comes from a male patient aged 2 to 9 who had a stem cell transplant for acute lymphoblastic leukemia, so the T cells may come from the graft donor. The CDR3 here is CASSLWGGGELFF. CDR3 bases: TGTGCCAGCAGTTTATGGGGGGGCGGGGAGCTGTTTTTT.